This T cell receptor beta chain was obtained from a study of identical twins. A template switching step contributed a universal primer site, while unique molecular identifiers were present in the cDNA. TCRdb reprocessed the 5' RACE reads with MiXCR, giving one entry per CDR3 protein. The sample contains 1.5 million to 2 million distinct CDR3 sequences, about 31% of which appear only once. V was trimmed by 0 bases and J by 0 bases, leaving 12 bases between them. Germline-derived CDR1 and CDR2 are MNHEY and SVGAGI. The CDR3 extends over 16 amino acids. Findings and limits, study-wide: For zero-insertion analyses, partial confounding could come from invariant MAIT and iNKT cells. Twin sharing of out-of-frame TCR alpha was underestimated by models in monozygotic pairs.

In this sample, this clonotype turned up a few times. Its antigen is unknown. This chain uses TRBV6-5 with TRBJ2-7; D is uncertain. The specimen was cord blood. The TCR sequence derives from a newborn girl in good health. CDR3 loop: CASSYSPSPSSYEQYF. The CDR3 region has the DNA TGTGCCAGCAGTTACTCGCCATCCCCGAGCTCCTACGAGCAGTACTTC.